This passage covers 22 T cell receptor beta chains from one sample sequenced in a study of identical twins. TCRdb re-called the 5' RACE reads through MiXCR, storing one row per CDR3 protein. Here the sample spans under 350,000 distinct CDR3 sequences, 8.5% to 9.5% being singletons. These data also formed part of another study, on yellow fever vaccine responses in identical twins.

Source material: CD8+ T cells sorted from blood. Every receptor here comes from a woman between 18 and 30 years old in good health.

The chain carries TRBV4-3 and TRBJ2-7, with 7 bases fitting TRBD1. From germline, CDR1 is LGHNA and CDR2 YSLEER. The CDR3 is 17 residues long. V lost 0 bases to trimming and J lost 6 bases; unmatched junction nucleotides: 14. The CDR3 region is CASSQDISTGKGGEQYF. The CDR3 DNA sequence: TGCGCCAGCAGCCAAGATATTTCGACAGGGAAGGGTGGCGAGCAGTACTTC.

This clonotype was detected many times. This CDR3 is CASSIEAGLVYTGELFF. The CDR3 DNA reads as TGTGCCAGTAGTATAGAGGCGGGGTTGGTGTACACCGGGGAGCTGTTTTTT. V is TRBV19 and J is TRBJ2-2; D perhaps matches TRBD2 (6 bases). Germline assignment: CDR1 LNHDA and CDR2 SQIVND (reference sequence). The CDR3 runs to 17 residues. V lost 0 bases, J lost 3 bases, and 14 bases lay in between.

This clonotype was seen only a few times. The CDR3 bases are TGTGCCAGCAGCCAGGGGACCCTGGGGTACGAGCAGTACTTC. It specifies CASSQGTLGYEQYF. The chain employs TRBV4-2 and TRBJ2-7; D tentatively fits TRBD1 or TRBD2 (5 bases each). CDR1 is LGHNA, CDR2 YNFKEQ, per germline. CDR3 length: 14 amino acids. V was pared by 3 bases and J by 4 bases, with 13 bases between.

This clonotype was detected many times. In DNA, the CDR3 is TGCAGCGTTGTCCTCGATCCCTACGAGCAGTACTTC. Translating gives CSVVLDPYEQYF. The chain joins TRBV29-1 to TRBJ2-7; D is uncertain. Germline CDR1 SQVTM, CDR2 ANQGSEA. The CDR3 consists of 12 residues. V was clipped by 4 bases and J by 2 bases, with 9 bases between them.

There are a few counts of this clonotype. This chain uses TRBV25-1 with TRBJ1-2, with D unresolved. The CDR3 is 12 amino acids. V lost 4 bases to trimming and J lost 4 bases, with 7 bases between them. Per the germline V gene, CDR1 is MGHDK and CDR2 is SYGVNS. The DNA of the CDR3 is TGTGCCAGCAGTGGAGGGTCCTATGGCTACACCTTC. It is translated as CASSGGSYGYTF.

The chain recombines TRBV29-1 with TRBJ1-2; D unclear. CDR1 SQVTM and CDR2 ANQGSEA come from the germline V gene. V was trimmed by 3 bases and J by 1 base, leaving 12 bases between them. This CDR3 region has 14 residues. CDR3 loop: CSVDVARSNYGYTF. CDR3 coding DNA: TGCAGCGTTGATGTCGCCAGGAGTAACTATGGCTACACCTTC.

This clonotype was counted many times. This chain connects TRBV7-9 to TRBJ1-1; D not certain. Germline V CDR1 and CDR2: SEHNR, FQNEAQ (reference sequence). Trimming cost V 6 bases and J 4 bases, with 9 bases left between them. There are 12 residues in the CDR3. This chain's CDR3 is CASRYGSTEAFF. The CDR3 bases are TGTGCCAGCAGGTACGGGTCCACTGAAGCTTTCTTT.

This clonotype was seen at least ten times. The V call is TRBV24-1, the J call TRBJ2-1; maybe TRBD2 (5 bases). Trimming cost V 0 bases and J 13 bases, with 9 bases left between them. This CDR3 has 12 residues. Germline V gene data show CDR1 as KGHDR and CDR2 as SFDVKD. CDR3 amino acids: CATSDLDPGQFF. CDR3 nucleotides: TGTGCCACCAGTGATTTGGACCCGGGACAGTTCTTC.

This clonotype was picked up one time. The genes are TRBV27 and TRBJ2-7; D not certain. CDR1 MNHEY and CDR2 SMNVEV come from the germline V gene (reference sequence). CDR3 length equals 13 residues. Trimming cost V 10 bases and J 3 bases, with 16 bases left between them. The CDR3 bases are TGTGCCACAGCCATCTACCCCGACTACGAGCAGTACTTC. This translates into CATAIYPDYEQYF.

This clonotype was seen at least ten times. The chain links TRBV12-3 or TRBV12-4 to TRBJ2-5; no clear D gene. The CDR3 has 13 residues. The V and J ends lost 4 bases and 3 bases respectively, with 9 bases between them. Here the CDR3 reads CASSSRLEETQYF. CDR3 DNA sequence: TGTGCCAGCAGTTCCAGGTTAGAAGAGACCCAGTACTTC.

This clonotype was observed many times. The V and J genes are TRBV6-2 or TRBV6-3 and TRBJ2-7; D is perhaps TRBD1 (6 bases). V was cut by 6 bases and J by 5 bases, with 20 bases left in between. The V gene's germline CDR1 is MNHEY and CDR2 SVGEGT. This CDR3 comprises 15 residues. CDR3 sequence reads: CASRPRGRGSDEQYF. CDR3 nucleotide sequence: TGTGCCAGCAGACCCCGCGGAAGGGGGAGCGACGAGCAGTACTTC.

Ten or more counts support this clonotype. The chain couples TRBV7-9 to TRBJ2-2, with D unclear. The germline V gene has CDR1 SEHNR and CDR2 FQNEAQ (reference sequence). This CDR3 has 11 residues. V lost 0 bases, J lost 9 bases, and 2 bases lay in between. As DNA, the CDR3 is TGTGCCAGCAGCTTAGCAAGGGAGCTGTTTTTT. Protein product: CASSLARELFF.

The chain is built from TRBV20-1 and TRBJ2-1, with 10 positions matching TRBD2. The CDR3 is made up of 13 amino acids. J was trimmed by 16 bases and V by 0 bases; bases with no gene match: 9. Germline CDR1 reads DFQATT; CDR2 reads SNEGSKA (reference sequence). Here the CDR3 DNA reads TGCAGTGCTAGAGATGAGCTAGCGGGAGAAAATTTCTTC. This codes for CSARDELAGENFF.

Only a few counts were recorded for this clonotype. The rearrangement links TRBV3-1 to TRBJ2-3, with D possibly TRBD1 on 7 matching bases. Germline V gene lookup returns CDR1 LGHDT and CDR2 YNNKEL (reference sequence). The CDR3 consists of 15 residues. Between the trimmed V and J ends, which lost 4 bases and 2 bases, there was a span of 13 bases. For the CDR3, the DNA is TGTGCCAGCAGCCGATACAGGGGACTCACAGATACGCAGTATTTT. Translated, it gives CASSRYRGLTDTQYF.

The sample holds many counts of this clonotype. This chain joins TRBV7-2 and TRBJ2-3; D is unresolved. With 5 bases removed from V and 4 bases from J, the gap between germline ends came to 13 bases. Germline CDR1 is SGHTA and CDR2 is FQGNSA. This CDR3 is built from 14 residues. The CDR3 reads CASSLMIGSDTQYF. The CDR3 DNA sequence: TGTGCCAGCAGCCTAATGATCGGCTCAGATACGCAGTATTTT.

The V and J genes are TRBV27 and TRBJ2-2; D unclear. In germline, CDR1 is MNHEY, CDR2 SMNVEV (reference sequence). V gave up 4 bases and J gave up 3 bases, with 6 bases separating them. The CDR3 has 13 residues. The CDR3 loop reads CASSSGHTGELFF. In nucleotides, the CDR3 is TGTGCCAGCAGTTCAGGACACACCGGGGAGCTGTTTTTT.

The chain joins TRBV27 to TRBJ1-5, with D possibly being TRBD1 (6 bases). This CDR3 contains 18 residues. The V gene's germline CDR1 is MNHEY and CDR2 SMNVEV (reference sequence). V gave up 1 base and J gave up 2 bases, with 18 bases separating them. In DNA, the CDR3 is TGTGCCAGCAGTTTATTAGGCAGGGGTGAAGGGGGCAATCAGCCCCAGCATTTT. Translation: CASSLLGRGEGGNQPQHF.

This clonotype was recorded many times. V is TRBV5-1 and J is TRBJ2-1; TRBD1 or TRBD2 may be the D gene (6 bases each). Germline V lookup: CDR1 SGHRS, CDR2 YFSETQ. The CDR3 spans 14 residues. Trimming removed 4 bases from V and 7 bases from J, with 15 bases in between. This CDR3 reads CASSPDGGLNEQFF. The CDR3 DNA sequence: TGCGCCAGCAGCCCGGACGGGGGCCTGAATGAGCAGTTCTTC.

This clonotype was detected many times. CDR3 sequence: CASSPSPGGDEQFF. The DNA of the CDR3 is TGTGCCAGCAGCCCCAGCCCTGGAGGGGATGAGCAGTTCTTC. The chain carries TRBV12-3 or TRBV12-4 and TRBJ2-1, with a tentative D call TRBD2 (6 bases). CDR3 length equals 14 residues. The V end lost 6 bases, the J end lost 8 bases, and 17 bases lay between the germline ends.

This clonotype was seen ten or more times. The CDR3: CASSSDGYSNQPQHF. As DNA, the CDR3 is TGTGCCAGCAGCTCAGACGGCTATAGCAATCAGCCCCAGCATTTT. This chain joins TRBV7-2 and TRBJ1-5; unclear D gene. The CDR3 extends over 15 amino acids. Between the trimmed V and J ends, which lost 4 bases and 0 bases, there was a span of 10 bases. Per germline, CDR1 SGHTA and CDR2 FQGNSA.

This clonotype was seen only once. The CDR3 DNA reads TGTGCCAGCAGTTACTCGATCGGGCCCGGGGCCAACGTCCTGACTTTC. It is translated as CASSYSIGPGANVLTF. The rearrangement joins TRBV6-5 to TRBJ2-6; D call uncertain. Germline V CDR1 and CDR2: MNHEY, SVGAGI. The V and J ends lost 0 bases and 4 bases respectively, with 10 bases between them. The CDR3 length is 16 residues.

This clonotype was seen a handful of times. This chain joins TRBV9 and TRBJ2-6; no clear D. Germline V gene data show CDR1 as SGDLS and CDR2 as YYNGEE. CDR3 size: 15 residues. V was shortened by 0 bases and J by 4 bases, with 8 bases between the two germline ends. As DNA, the CDR3 is TGTGCCAGCAGCGTAGGAATGGACGGGGCCAACGTCCTGACTTTC. Its protein is CASSVGMDGANVLTF.